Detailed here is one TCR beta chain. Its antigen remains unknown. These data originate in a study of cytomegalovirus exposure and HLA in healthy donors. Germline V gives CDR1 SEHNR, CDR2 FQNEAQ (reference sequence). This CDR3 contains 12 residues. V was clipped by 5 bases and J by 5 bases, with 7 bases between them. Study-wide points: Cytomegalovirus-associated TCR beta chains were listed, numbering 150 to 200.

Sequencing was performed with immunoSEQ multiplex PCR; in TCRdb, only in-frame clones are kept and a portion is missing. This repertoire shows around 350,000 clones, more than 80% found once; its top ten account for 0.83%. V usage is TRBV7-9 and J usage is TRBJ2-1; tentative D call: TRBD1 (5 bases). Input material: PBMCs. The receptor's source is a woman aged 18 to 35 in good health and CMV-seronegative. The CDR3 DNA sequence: TGTGCCAGCAGCCGACAGAACAATGAGCAGTTCTTC. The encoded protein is CASSRQNNEQFF.